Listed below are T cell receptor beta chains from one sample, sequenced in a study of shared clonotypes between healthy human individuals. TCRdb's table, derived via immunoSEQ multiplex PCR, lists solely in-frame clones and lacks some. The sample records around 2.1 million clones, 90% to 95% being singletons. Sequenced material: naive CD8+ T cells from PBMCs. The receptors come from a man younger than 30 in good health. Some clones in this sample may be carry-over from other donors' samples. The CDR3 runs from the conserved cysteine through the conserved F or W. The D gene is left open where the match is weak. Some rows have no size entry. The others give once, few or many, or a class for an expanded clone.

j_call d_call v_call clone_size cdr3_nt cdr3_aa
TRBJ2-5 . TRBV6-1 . TGTGCCGCAGATAAATTCGAGGACCCGAAAGAGACCCAGTACTTC CAADKFEDPKETQYF
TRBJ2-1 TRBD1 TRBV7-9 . TGTGCCAGCAGCTTAGCGACAGGGAGATACTACAATGAGCAGTTCTTC CASSLATGRYYNEQFF
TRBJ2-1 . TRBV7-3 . TGTGCCAGCAGCTTATTTGGAAATGAGCAGTTCTTC CASSLFGNEQFF
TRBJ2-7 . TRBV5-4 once TGTGCCAGCAGCTGGGCGCGGGACCCAAATCACGAGCAGTACTTC CASSWARDPNHEQYF
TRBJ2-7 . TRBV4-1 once TGCGCCAGCAGCCAAACTACCCTCTACGAGCAGTACTTC CASSQTTLYEQYF
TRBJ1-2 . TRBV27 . TGTGCCAGCAGTTTCCGGGGGGGCTTTGGCTACACCTTC CASSFRGGFGYTF
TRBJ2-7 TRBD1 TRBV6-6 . TGTGCCAGCAGCCTGACAGGGGGTACTTCCTACGAGCAGTACTTC CASSLTGGTSYEQYF
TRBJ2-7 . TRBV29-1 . TGCAGCGCTACTGGAAAGGCACCCTACGAGCAGTACTTC CSATGKAPYEQYF
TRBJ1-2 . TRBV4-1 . TGCGCCAGCAGCCAATCCCGAGTCGTCGGCTATGGCTACACCTTC CASSQSRVVGYGYTF
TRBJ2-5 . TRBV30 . TGTGCCTGGAGCGAACAAGAGACCCAGTACTTC CAWSEQETQYF
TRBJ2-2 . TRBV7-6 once TGTGCCAGCAGCTGGAACACCGGGGAGCTGTTTTTT CASSWNTGELFF
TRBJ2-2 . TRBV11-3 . TGTGCCAGCAGCTTTGGGGGCTCCGGGGAGCTGTTTTTT CASSFGGSGELFF
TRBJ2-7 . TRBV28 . TGTGCCAGCAGTTCTGACAGATACGAGCAGTACTTC CASSSDRYEQYF
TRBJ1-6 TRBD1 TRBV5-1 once TGCGCCAGCAGCTTGGGATGGGACAGAGGCTCACCCCTCCACTTT CASSLGWDRGSPLHF
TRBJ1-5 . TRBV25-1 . TGTGCCAGCAGTGAATGGGGAAGCAATCAGCCCCAGCATTTT CASSEWGSNQPQHF
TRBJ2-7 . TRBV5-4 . TGTGCCAGCAGCTTGGAGCCAGGGTCCGAGCAGTACTTC CASSLEPGSEQYF
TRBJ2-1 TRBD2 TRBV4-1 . TGCGCCAGCACGCCGGGACTAGCGGGTCGCGAGCAGTTCTTC CASTPGLAGREQFF
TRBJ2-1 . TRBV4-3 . TGCGCCAGCAGCCAAGGGTCGGCGGTCAATGAGCAGTTCTTC CASSQGSAVNEQFF
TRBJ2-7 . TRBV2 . TGTGCCAGTACTACAACTCCTACCGAGCAGTACTTC CASTTTPTEQYF
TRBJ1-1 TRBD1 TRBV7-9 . TGTGCCAGCAGCTTTTCATGGACAGGGGTGAGGACTGAAGCTTTCTTT CASSFSWTGVRTEAFF
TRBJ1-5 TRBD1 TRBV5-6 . TGTGCCAGCACCTCAGGGGGGGATTCTGGACCCCAGCATTTT CASTSGGDSGPQHF
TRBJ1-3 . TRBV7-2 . TGTGCCAGCAATCCCCCTAGGGGTTCTGGAAACACCATATATTTT CASNPPRGSGNTIYF
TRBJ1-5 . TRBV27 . TGTGCCAGCAGTTCCGGGGGCAATCAGCCCCAGCATTTT CASSSGGNQPQHF
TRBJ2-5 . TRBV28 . TGTGCCAGCAGTTTATCGGTCCTAGAAAGGCAAGAGACCCAGTACTTC CASSLSVLERQETQYF
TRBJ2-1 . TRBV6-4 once TGTGCCAGCAGTGACTACGGGGACAATGAGCAGTTCTTC CASSDYGDNEQFF
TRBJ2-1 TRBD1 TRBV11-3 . TGTGCCAGCAGCCCCGGGACAGGGAATGAGCAGTTCTTC CASSPGTGNEQFF
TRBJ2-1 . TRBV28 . TGTGCCAGCAGATTCAGGGTCGCGGGGATTCAATACAATGAGCAGTTCTTC CASRFRVAGIQYNEQFF
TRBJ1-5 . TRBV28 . TGTGCCAGCAGTTTTCCCTTCGATAGCAATCAGCCCCAGCATTTT CASSFPFDSNQPQHF
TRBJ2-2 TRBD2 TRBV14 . TGTGCCAGCAGCCAAGACGGCCTAGCGGGAGGGCCGAGACTTACCGGGGAGCTGTTTTTT CASSQDGLAGGPRLTGELFF
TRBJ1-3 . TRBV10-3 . TGTGCCATCAGTGAGTCTAGAAGTTCCACCATATATTTT CAISESRSSTIYF
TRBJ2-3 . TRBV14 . TGTGCCAGCAGCCACTACAGGGCTAGCACAGATACGCAGTATTTT CASSHYRASTDTQYF
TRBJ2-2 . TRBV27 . TGTGCCAGCAGTTTAGGACTGATCGGGGAGCTGTTTTTT CASSLGLIGELFF
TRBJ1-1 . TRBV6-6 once TGTGCCAGCAGTTACGGGAGGGTGAAGTCGGACACTGAAGCTTTCTTT CASSYGRVKSDTEAFF
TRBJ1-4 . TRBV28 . TGTGCCAGCAGTTCCGACGATGAAGCACTTAATGACAAACTGTTTTTT CASSSDDEALNDKLFF
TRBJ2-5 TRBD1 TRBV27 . TGTGCCAGCAGTCAGGACAGGGGTTATGAGACCCAGTACTTC CASSQDRGYETQYF
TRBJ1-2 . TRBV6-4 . TGTGCCAGCAGTGACGGGGAGGGGCTTTTTGGCTACACCTTC CASSDGEGLFGYTF
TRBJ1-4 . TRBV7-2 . TGTGCCAGCAGCTTTTCCCTTTGGGGAGGGGAAAAACTGTTTTTT CASSFSLWGGEKLFF
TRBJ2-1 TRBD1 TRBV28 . TGTGCCAGCAGTTTCACGAACAGGGGCGATGAGCAGTTCTTC CASSFTNRGDEQFF
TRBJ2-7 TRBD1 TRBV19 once TGTGCCAGTAGTTCGGGGACAGGGTTATTAGACGAGCAGTACTTC CASSSGTGLLDEQYF
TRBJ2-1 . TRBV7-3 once TGTGCCAGCAGCTTAGCGGAGGGACAGAACTACAATGAGCAGTTCTTC CASSLAEGQNYNEQFF
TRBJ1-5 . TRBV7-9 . TGTGCCAGCAGCTCAATGGGGGGCAATCAGCCCCAGCATTTT CASSSMGGNQPQHF
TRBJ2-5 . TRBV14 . TGTGCCAGCAGCCAAGAGCGCCCGACAAGGCAAGAGACCCAGTACTTC CASSQERPTRQETQYF
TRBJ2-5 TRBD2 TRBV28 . TGTGCCAGCAGCGGAGGGAGCGGGACTAGCGGGAGGGGGGAGACCCAGTACTTC CASSGGSGTSGRGETQYF
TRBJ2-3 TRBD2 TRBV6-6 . TGTGCCAGCAGTAAAAACGGACTAGCCCGAACAGATACGCAGTATTTT CASSKNGLARTDTQYF
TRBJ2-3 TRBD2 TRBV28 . TGTGCCAGCAGTTTATGGCAGGGAGGGGATACGCAGTATTTT CASSLWQGGDTQYF
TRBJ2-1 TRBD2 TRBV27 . TGTGCCAGCAGCATAGGACTAGTCGGCCATGAGCAGTTCTTC CASSIGLVGHEQFF
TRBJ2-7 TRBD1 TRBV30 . TGTGCCTGGAGGGAAGAGACAGGGCGGGAGCAGTACTTC CAWREETGREQYF
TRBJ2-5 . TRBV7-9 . TGTGCCAGCAGCACTGGACCCCGCCGTACTCAAGAGACCCAGTACTTC CASSTGPRRTQETQYF
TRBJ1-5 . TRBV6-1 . TGTGCCAGCAGTGAACCTTGGGCACCAAATCAGCCCCAGCATTTT CASSEPWAPNQPQHF
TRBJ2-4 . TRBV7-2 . TGTGCCAGCAGCTTAAATCTTCTAGCCAAAAACATTCAGTACTTC CASSLNLLAKNIQYF
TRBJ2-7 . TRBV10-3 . TGTGCCATCAGTGAGTCTAGGGGCTTGGGCGAGCAGTACTTC CAISESRGLGEQYF
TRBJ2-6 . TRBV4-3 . TGCGCCAGCAGCCAAGATTCCGGGGCTGGGGCCAACGTCCTGACTTTC CASSQDSGAGANVLTF
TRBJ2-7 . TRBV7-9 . TGTGCCAGCAGCTTAGGGGTAGCGGAAGAGGGCGAGCAGTACTTC CASSLGVAEEGEQYF
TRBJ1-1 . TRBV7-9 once TGTGCCAGCAGCTTAATTGGCCAGCCGAACACTGAAGCTTTCTTT CASSLIGQPNTEAFF
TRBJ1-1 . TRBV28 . TGTGCCAGCAGTTCTCGGGGCTACACTGAAGCTTTCTTT CASSSRGYTEAFF
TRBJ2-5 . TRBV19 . TGTGCCAGTAGTATAGATGGCGAAGAGACCCAGTACTTC CASSIDGEETQYF
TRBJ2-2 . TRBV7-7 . TGTGCCAGCAGCTTAATCTTCGCGGGCGGGGAGCTGTTTTTT CASSLIFAGGELFF